One and the same sample provided the 9 T cell receptor beta chains below, sequenced in a study of cytomegalovirus exposure and HLA in healthy donors. PCR involved 60 Vbeta and 13 Jbeta primers. This table comes from immunoSEQ multiplex PCR, and its TCRdb copy is limited to in-frame clones, with some not included. Here the sample table reports some 42,000 clones. Source material: PBMCs. These TCRs come from a man aged 25 to 40 in good health and CMV-seronegative.

The V and J genes are TRBV18 and TRBJ2-7, with D hard to call. The CDR3 loop spans 16 amino acids. V shed 3 bases and J shed 0 bases, with 15 bases lying between them. Germline V lookup: CDR1 KGHSH, CDR2 LQKENI. The CDR3 DNA follows: TGTGCCAGCTCACCCACGACTGGGTCGGGCTCCTACGAGCAGTACTTC. It specifies CASSPTTGSGSYEQYF.

This chain links TRBV7-9 with TRBJ1-4; D is possibly TRBD1 (6 bases). V lost 7 bases, J lost 7 bases, and 19 bases lay in between. The CDR3 runs 15 residues. Germline V lookup: CDR1 SEHNR, CDR2 FQNEAQ (reference sequence). The CDR3 DNA is TGTGCCAGCACCACCCCCCAGGGGACGGGTGAAAAACTGTTTTTT. Protein sequence: CASTTPQGTGEKLFF.

The J gene is TRBJ2-7, the V gene TRBV6-5; 11 nucleotides line up with TRBD2. CDR1 and CDR2 (germline): MNHEY, SVGAGI. Trimming at V came to 4 bases and at J to 7 bases, leaving 9 bases not matched to a gene. This CDR3 is 15 amino acids long. The CDR3 region is CASSSLAGGPGEQYF. DNA of the CDR3: TGTGCCAGCAGTTCCTTAGCGGGAGGGCCGGGTGAGCAGTACTTC.

The chain employs TRBV29-1 and TRBJ2-1; TRBD1 matches at 7 bases. Unmatched junction bases numbered 11, after V lost 5 bases and J lost 7 bases. CDR1 SQVTM and CDR2 ANQGSEA come from the germline V gene. The CDR3 extends over 14 amino acids. For the CDR3, the DNA is TGCAGCGTTCTCCAGGGGGTCCTCGCTAATGAGCAGTTCTTC. Residues: CSVLQGVLANEQFF.

The chain employs TRBV5-1 and TRBJ2-7, with D possibly being TRBD2 (6 bases). V dropped 4 bases and J dropped 3 bases, with 23 bases sitting between them. The CDR3 covers 17 residues. Germline values: CDR1 SGHRS, CDR2 YFSETQ. DNA of the CDR3: TGCGCCAGCAGCGTATACTACGAGCAGTCCGGGGGCTACGAGCAGTACTTC. Translated, it gives CASSVYYEQSGGYEQYF. Looking up the rest from reference TRBV5-1 and TRBJ2-7 gives the full variable domain: KAGVTQTPRYLIKTRGQQVTLSCSPISGHRSVSWYQQTPGQGLQFLFEYFSETQRNKGNFPGRFSGRQFSNSRSEMNVSTLELGDSALYLCASSVYYEQSGGYEQYFGPGTRLTVT.

The rearrangement links TRBV4-1 to TRBJ2-1; D remains unclear. V lost 1 base and J 0 bases, leaving 13 bases between the germline ends. This CDR3 spans 17 amino acids. Germline values: CDR1 MGHRA, CDR2 YSYEKL. Here the CDR3 DNA reads TGCGCCAGCAGCCAAGGGCTAGTGGGTAGCTCCTACAATGAGCAGTTCTTC. It translates to CASSQGLVGSSYNEQFF.

The V call is TRBV9, the J call TRBJ2-3, with 12 bases lining up with TRBD2. V was pared by 0 bases and J by 5 bases, with 4 bases of the junction left unmatched. This CDR3 region has 16 residues. Germline V gives CDR1 SGDLS, CDR2 YYNGEE. The CDR3 loop reads CASSVEASGRVDTQYF. CDR3 bases: TGTGCCAGCAGCGTAGAGGCTAGCGGGAGGGTAGATACGCAGTATTTT.

The chain has TRBV6-4 and TRBJ2-1; 7 positions agree with TRBD1. V trimming: 2 bases; J trimming: 7 bases; junction bases outside the gene matches: 2. Germline-derived CDR1 and CDR2 are MRHNA and SNTAGT. The CDR3 spans 13 residues. CDR3 in amino acids: CASSDGTANEQFF. For the CDR3, the DNA is TGTGCCAGCAGTGACGGGACAGCAAATGAGCAGTTCTTC.

As DNA, the CDR3 is TGTGCCAGCTCACCGGGGACAGGGGGGGACTACGAGCAGTACTTC. It is translated as CASSPGTGGDYEQYF. This sequence joins TRBV18 and TRBJ2-7; TRBD1 agrees at 11 bases. V was pared by 3 bases and J by 3 bases, with 4 bases of the junction left unmatched. Looked up from germline, CDR1 is KGHSH and CDR2 is LQKENI. The CDR3 has 15 residues.